Each of the 27 T cell receptor beta chains below was sequenced from the same sample in a study of T cell responses to AZD1222 COVID-19 vaccine. The repertoire was sequenced with immunoSEQ multiplex PCR; TCRdb's copy has only in-frame clones and lacks some. This table has about 62,000 clones, about 87% appearing once. Sequenced material: peripheral blood, taken on day 0 of AZD1222 vaccination. The receptors were sampled from an adult in good health.

The chain carries TRBV6-2 or TRBV6-3 and TRBJ2-5; perhaps TRBD1 as D (6 bases). Trimming cost V 2 bases and J 2 bases, with 9 bases left between them. Germline V gene data show CDR1 as MNHEY and CDR2 as SVGEGT. This CDR3 contains 14 residues. The CDR3 bases are TGTGCCAGCAGTTACGCAGGGGAGCAAGAGACCCAGTACTTC. Translation: CASSYAGEQETQYF.

Here the CDR3 reads CASIAGVGYGYTF. As DNA, the CDR3 is TGTGCCAGCATTGCGGGGGTCGGCTATGGCTACACCTTC. This rearrangement joins TRBV2 to TRBJ1-2, with D maybe TRBD1 (5 bases). The V and J ends lost 7 bases and 4 bases respectively, with 13 bases between them. The germline gives CDR1 SNHLY, CDR2 FYNNEI. The CDR3 is 13 amino acids.

This sequence joins TRBV2 and TRBJ1-2, with a possible D match to TRBD1 (5 bases). CDR3 length equals 12 residues. Germline V gene sequence: CDR1 SNHLY, CDR2 FYNNEI. Trimming shortened V by 4 bases and J by 6 bases, and 9 bases separated the two germline ends. CDR3 protein: CASSAGTDGYTF. DNA of the CDR3: TGTGCCAGCAGTGCCGGGACGGATGGCTACACCTTC.

The V call is TRBV6-5, the J call TRBJ1-5, with D maybe TRBD1 (6 bases). The germline V gene encodes CDR1 MNHEY and CDR2 SVGAGI. The length of the CDR3 is 13 residues. Trimming took off 6 bases at V and 7 bases at J, with 13 bases between the two ends. The CDR3 reads CASRLIQGQPQHF. The CDR3 coding sequence is TGTGCCAGCAGACTAATACAGGGCCAGCCCCAGCATTTT.

The chain links TRBV18 to TRBJ2-3; 9 bases match TRBD1. The CDR3 length is 14 residues. The V gene's germline CDR1 is KGHSH and CDR2 LQKENI. The V segment lost 5 bases and the J segment 6 bases; nucleotides outside the gene matches: 6. DNA for the CDR3: TGTGCCAGCTCAGGAAACAGGGGGCTGGATACGCAGTATTTT. It translates to CASSGNRGLDTQYF.

The chain employs TRBV30 and TRBJ2-2; D perhaps matches TRBD2 (5 bases). The CDR3 loop spans 11 amino acids. Germline V gives CDR1 GTSNPN, CDR2 SVGIG (reference sequence). Here the CDR3 reads CAEGNTGELFF. The DNA for the CDR3 is TGTGCTGAGGGGAACACCGGGGAGCTGTTTTTT. Combining the CDR3 with reference TRBV30 and TRBJ2-2 gives the whole variable domain SQTIHQWPATLVQPVGSPLSLECTVEGTSNPNLYWYRQAAGRGLQLLFYSVGIGQISSEVPQNLSASRPQDRQFILSSKKLLLSDSGFYLCAEGNTGELFFGEGSRLTVL.

In its sample, this clone ranks as medium-sized (0.01 to 0.1%). The chain employs TRBV4-2 and TRBJ2-7; 8 bases align to TRBD1. This CDR3 is 15 amino acids long. The J segment lost 0 bases and the V segment lost 4 bases, leaving 5 bases of the junction unmatched. CDR1 LGHNA and CDR2 YNFKEQ come from the germline V gene. The DNA for the CDR3 is TGTGCCAGCAGCCCTAGTGGGACAGGCTCCTACGAGCAGTACTTC. Translated, it gives CASSPSGTGSYEQYF.

This clone was found once. The chain has TRBV7-9 and TRBJ1-3; no reliable D call. CDR1 is SEHNR, CDR2 FQNEAQ, per germline (reference sequence). The CDR3 loop spans 15 amino acids. The ends were cut back, 3 bases at V and 0 bases at J, with 9 bases in the middle. CDR3 nucleotides: TGTGCCAGCAGCTTTTTATGGGACTCTGGAAACACCATATATTTT. Protein: CASSFLWDSGNTIYF.

The J gene is TRBJ1-2, the V gene TRBV5-1; possibly TRBD1 for D (5 bases). Trimming took off 6 bases at V and 4 bases at J, with 16 bases between the two ends. This CDR3 is 14 amino acids long. Per germline, CDR1 SGHRS and CDR2 YFSETQ. CDR3 nucleotide sequence: TGCGCCAGCACCCTGACGGGGACGTCCTATGGCTACACCTTC. Translation gives CASTLTGTSYGYTF.

The chain links TRBV6-5 to TRBJ2-7; 7 positions agree with TRBD1. The V segment lost 8 bases and the J segment 1 base; nucleotides outside the gene matches: 5. Germline assignment: CDR1 MNHEY and CDR2 SVGAGI. CDR3 length: 13 amino acids. The CDR3 loop is CASGDSNSYEQYF. CDR3 DNA sequence: TGTGCCAGCGGGGACAGCAATTCCTACGAGCAGTACTTC.

The DNA of the CDR3 is TGTGCCAGCAGCTCGGGGCGGATGCCCAATCAGCCCCAGCATTTT. It codes for CASSSGRMPNQPQHF. The chain couples TRBV7-8 to TRBJ1-5, with D possibly matching TRBD1 (5 bases). The germline V gene encodes CDR1 SGHVS and CDR2 FQNEAQ. V lost 4 bases and J 3 bases, leaving 13 bases between the germline ends. This CDR3 has 15 residues.

V and J are TRBV6-5 and TRBJ2-6; TRBD1 might be the D (5 bases). The length of the CDR3 is 15 residues. Per the germline V gene, CDR1 is MNHEY and CDR2 is SVGAGI. Trimming cost V 11 bases and J 2 bases, with 16 bases left between them. The chain's CDR3 is CAGKQDQTGANVLTF. CDR3 DNA: TGTGCCGGGAAACAGGACCAGACTGGGGCCAACGTCCTGACTTTC.

J is TRBJ2-1 and V is TRBV4-1; 7 bases agree with TRBD1. The V gene's germline CDR1 is MGHRA and CDR2 YSYEKL. This CDR3 is 13 amino acids long. V was clipped by 4 bases and J by 6 bases; unmatched bases: 3. CDR3 nucleotides: TGCGCCAGCAGCCCCCGGGACAGCAATGAGCAGTTCTTC. As protein: CASSPRDSNEQFF.

The chain combines TRBV5-5 with TRBJ1-5; a weak D match, TRBD1 (5 bases). Germline assignment: CDR1 SGHKS and CDR2 YYEKEE (reference sequence). V shed 4 bases and J shed 1 base, with 9 bases lying between them. CDR3 length equals 14 residues. This CDR3 is CASSLRDSNQPQHF. The CDR3 DNA reads TGTGCCAGCAGCCTCCGGGACAGCAATCAGCCCCAGCATTTT.

The chain links TRBV11-2 to TRBJ1-1; 10 bases fit TRBD1. After removal of 5 bases from V and 12 bases from J, the junction contained 6 bases not matched to a gene. Germline V gene data show CDR1 as SGHAT and CDR2 as FQNNGV. This CDR3 region has 12 residues. CDR3 in DNA: TGTGCCAGCAGCCGACAGGGGGCGATGACTTTCTTT. Its translation: CASSRQGAMTFF. Variable domain in full (rest from reference TRBV11-2 and TRBJ1-1): EAGVAQSPRYKIIEKRQSVAFWCNPISGHATLYWYQQILGQGPKLLIQFQNNGVVDDSQLPKDRFSAERLKGVDSTLKIQPAKLEDSAVYLCASSRQGAMTFFGQGTRLTVV.

The chain combines TRBV7-9 with TRBJ1-5; TRBD1 might be the D (6 bases). The ends were cut back, 5 bases at V and 1 base at J, with 12 bases in the middle. The CDR3 loop spans 15 amino acids. Germline lookup yields CDR1 SEHNR and CDR2 FQNEAQ (reference sequence). The CDR3 DNA reads as TGTGCCAGCAGCCAGACAGGTTTAAGCAATCAGCCCCAGCATTTT. Its translation is CASSQTGLSNQPQHF. Drawing the rest from reference TRBV7-9 and TRBJ1-5, the complete variable domain is DTGVSQNPRHKITKRGQNVTFRCDPISEHNRLYWYRQTLGQGPEFLTYFQNEAQLEKSRLLSDRFSAERPKGSFSTLEIQRTEQGDSAMYLCASSQTGLSNQPQHFGDGTRLSIL.

The chain couples TRBV7-9 to TRBJ1-5; tentative D call: TRBD1 (6 bases). The V end was cut by 1 base, the J end by 7 bases, with 17 bases between. Looked up from germline, CDR1 is SEHNR and CDR2 is FQNEAQ (reference sequence). The CDR3 has 16 amino acids. DNA for the CDR3: TGTGCCAGCAGCTTAGAGACAGGAGGCGTCGGGCAGCCCCAGCATTTT. Its protein product is CASSLETGGVGQPQHF. The full variable domain, its missing parts supplied by reference TRBV7-9 and TRBJ1-5, is DTGVSQNPRHKITKRGQNVTFRCDPISEHNRLYWYRQTLGQGPEFLTYFQNEAQLEKSRLLSDRFSAERPKGSFSTLEIQRTEQGDSAMYLCASSLETGGVGQPQHFGDGTRLSIL.

This chain uses TRBV10-3 with TRBJ1-5, with 7 positions matching TRBD1. V lost 11 bases and J lost 5; bases outside the gene matches: 9. From germline, CDR1 is ENHRY and CDR2 SYGVKD. The CDR3 sequence is 13 residues long. CDR3: CAAQRQGDQPQHF. The CDR3, as DNA: TGTGCCGCTCAACGACAGGGAGATCAGCCCCAGCATTTT.

This sequence joins TRBV5-1 and TRBJ2-1; D unresolved. Trimming removed 1 base at V and 0 bases at J, with 8 bases between. Germline CDR1 SGHRS, CDR2 YFSETQ. The length of the CDR3 is 15 residues. CDR3 protein: CASSLLGSSYNEQFF. CDR3 nucleotide sequence: TGCGCCAGCAGCTTGCTGGGAAGCTCCTACAATGAGCAGTTCTTC.

CDR3 coding DNA: TGTGCCAGCAGTTATCTGGACACTGAAGCTTTCTTT. The encoded protein is CASSYLDTEAFF. V usage is TRBV12-3 or TRBV12-4 and J usage is TRBJ1-1; no clear D gene. The CDR3 contains 12 residues. Trimming removed 4 bases from V and 3 bases from J, with 6 bases in between.

The chain uses TRBV12-3 or TRBV12-4 and TRBJ1-2, with D unresolved. Trimming shortened V by 8 bases and J by 12 bases, and 7 bases separated the two germline ends. This CDR3 comprises 8 residues. The CDR3 sequence is CASGLNTF. Here the CDR3 DNA reads TGTGCCAGCGGCCTAAACACCTTC.

V usage is TRBV30 and J usage is TRBJ1-4, with D maybe TRBD1 (5 bases). Trimming took 5 bases from V and 7 from J, leaving 20 bases between them. The length of the CDR3 is 15 residues. Looked up from germline, CDR1 is GTSNPN and CDR2 is SVGIG (reference sequence). CDR3 DNA sequence: TGTGCCTGGGGGGGGAACTCCTGGAGGAGTGAAAAACTGTTTTTT. This translates into CAWGGNSWRSEKLFF.

The rearrangement links TRBV9 to TRBJ1-2, with TRBD1 matching over 7 bases. Germline CDR1 is SGDLS and CDR2 is YYNGEE. The ends lost 0 bases at V and 5 bases at J; junction bases unmatched: 7. CDR3 size: 15 residues. CDR3 sequence (DNA): TGTGCCAGCAGCGTAGGGGAGGGGGCGCCTTATGGCTACACCTTC. Translated, it gives CASSVGEGAPYGYTF.

This sequence joins TRBV5-1 and TRBJ1-1, with D unresolved. The CDR3 contains 14 residues. Germline CDR1 is SGHRS and CDR2 is YFSETQ. Between the trimmed V and J ends, which lost 0 bases and 2 bases, there was a span of 8 bases. The CDR3 region is CASSLARGNTEAFF. In DNA, the CDR3 is TGCGCCAGCAGCTTGGCCCGGGGTAACACTGAAGCTTTCTTT.

This clone has a handful of counts. The rearrangement uses TRBV11-3 and TRBJ2-3; 13 positions match TRBD2. The CDR3 is 16 residues long. Germline V gene lookup returns CDR1 SGHNT and CDR2 YENEEA. Trimming at V came to 5 bases and at J to 3 bases, leaving 5 bases not matched to a gene. The CDR3 loop reads CASSVGTSGATDTQYF. The CDR3 DNA sequence: TGTGCCAGCAGCGTCGGGACTAGCGGGGCGACAGATACGCAGTATTTT. Full variable domain (outside the CDR3, taken from reference TRBV11-3 and TRBJ2-3): EAGVVQSPRYKIIEKKQPVAFWCNPISGHNTLYWYLQNLGQGPELLIRYENEEAVDDSQLPKDRFSAERLKGVDSTLKIQPAELGDSAVYLCASSVGTSGATDTQYFGPGTRLTVL.

The sample holds one count of this clone. This chain links TRBV27 with TRBJ2-7; 9 bases map to TRBD1. CDR1 and CDR2 (germline): MNHEY, SMNVEV (reference sequence). Trimming cost V 5 bases and J 2 bases; bases outside gene matches: 7. CDR3 size: 15 residues. CDR3 region: CASSRRGQGTYEQYF. The CDR3 DNA sequence: TGTGCCAGCAGTCGCCGCGGACAGGGGACCTACGAGCAGTACTTC.

V is TRBV6-2 or TRBV6-3 and J is TRBJ1-2; possibly TRBD1 for D (5 bases). Germline V gene lookup returns CDR1 MNHEY and CDR2 SVGEGT. This CDR3 spans 12 amino acids. The V gene lost 5 bases and the J gene lost 1 base, with 5 bases spanning the gap. The DNA for the CDR3 is TGTGCCAGCAGTGACAGTAACTATGGCTACACCTTC. Translated, it gives CASSDSNYGYTF.